These 12 T cell receptor beta chains share one sample of origin, sequenced in a study of T cell repertoires in cytomegalovirus infection. TCRdb reprocessed the reads via MiXCR and lists one record per CDR3 protein. Of some 130,000 distinct CDR3 sequences listed, 8.8% were seen once; the top ten hold around a tenth. Input material: PBMCs. These receptors were obtained from a human donor in good health (CMV status not recorded). Some clones in this sample may be carry-over from other donors' samples.

This clonotype was observed many times. The chain carries TRBV19 and TRBJ2-7; 8 bases map to TRBD1. Germline trimming cut 5 bases from V and 1 base from J; bases unmatched to any gene: 4. Germline assignment: CDR1 LNHDA and CDR2 SQIVND (reference sequence). CDR3 length: 14 amino acids. CDR3 sequence (DNA): TGTGCCAGTAGTCAGGGGGCTTCGTCCTACGAGCAGTACTTC. This codes for CASSQGASSYEQYF.

This clonotype was counted many times. V is TRBV7-2 and J is TRBJ1-2; the match to TRBD1 covers 7 bases. V trimming: 3 bases; J trimming: 7 bases; junction bases outside the gene matches: 11. This CDR3 comprises 15 residues. Germline V gene sequence: CDR1 SGHTA, CDR2 FQGNSA. The DNA for the CDR3 is TGTGCCAGCAGCTTTCTCGACTTAGACAGGGCTGGCTACACCTTC. It is translated as CASSFLDLDRAGYTF.

The chain employs TRBV10-3 and TRBJ1-1; 7 nucleotides agree with TRBD1. CDR3 length: 16 amino acids. The J segment lost 1 base and the V segment lost 1 base, leaving 6 bases of the junction unmatched. Germline CDR1 ENHRY, CDR2 SYGVKD. Here the CDR3 reads CAISEWAGGANTEAFF. The CDR3 nucleotides read TGTGCCATCAGTGAGTGGGCAGGGGGTGCGAACACTGAAGCTTTCTTT.

This rearrangement joins TRBV20-1 to TRBJ2-5; D is perhaps TRBD1 or TRBD2 (6 bases each). The germline V gene has CDR1 DFQATT and CDR2 SNEGSKA (reference sequence). V lost 5 bases to trimming and J lost 4 bases, with 14 bases between them. This CDR3 has 13 residues. The CDR3 nucleotides are TGCAGTGCTCGCCATTCGGGGGCAGAGACCCAGTACTTC. Encoded protein: CSARHSGAETQYF.

In this sample, this clonotype turned up a few times. The rearrangement uses TRBV5-4 and TRBJ2-4; D gene unclear. Germline V gene lookup returns CDR1 SGHNT and CDR2 YYREEE (reference sequence). V lost 2 bases and J lost 3, with 12 bases in between. This CDR3 region has 15 residues. CDR3 residues: CASSLIGSGKNIQYF. In nucleotides, the CDR3 is TGTGCCAGCAGCTTAATAGGGTCGGGCAAAAACATTCAGTACTTC.

This clonotype was detected a few times. The chain is built from TRBV3-1 and TRBJ2-1; 10 positions agree with TRBD1. V was clipped by 2 bases and J by 5 bases; unmatched bases: 9. CDR1 and CDR2 (germline): LGHDT, YNNKEL (reference sequence). This CDR3 is 17 amino acids long. The CDR3, as DNA: TGTGCCAGCAGCCAAACCAAGCCGGGACAGGGGAACAATGAGCAGTTCTTC. This codes for CASSQTKPGQGNNEQFF.

This clonotype was observed many times. The chain carries TRBV25-1 and TRBJ1-5, with D possibly TRBD1 on 6 matching bases. Germline assignment: CDR1 MGHDK and CDR2 SYGVNS. Trimming removed 2 bases from V and 1 base from J, with 9 bases in between. This CDR3 comprises 15 residues. CDR3 sequence: CASSEDGQSNQPQHF. The CDR3 nucleotides are TGTGCCAGCAGTGAAGACGGACAGAGCAATCAGCCCCAGCATTTT.

This clonotype showed up many times. The V gene is TRBV5-4, the J gene TRBJ2-3, with D maybe TRBD1 (6 bases). In germline, CDR1 is SGHNT, CDR2 YYREEE (reference sequence). The CDR3 is 14 residues long. V was trimmed by 0 bases and J by 4 bases, leaving 9 bases between them. The DNA for the CDR3 is TGTGCCAGCAGCTTGGAGGCAGGGGCAGATACGCAGTATTTT. It specifies CASSLEAGADTQYF.

The gene calls are TRBV5-1 and TRBJ2-5; 8 bases fit TRBD2. This CDR3 has 17 residues. Trimming took 0 bases from V and 4 from J; bases not matched to a gene: 11. Germline CDR1 SGHRS, CDR2 YFSETQ. The CDR3 nucleotides are TGCGCCAGCAGCTTGGCCGGGCGGGGGGCTCTCCCAGAGACCCAGTACTTC. This encodes CASSLAGRGALPETQYF.

This clonotype was counted many times. The V call is TRBV5-5, the J call TRBJ2-2; D remains unclear. The CDR3 sequence is 15 residues long. Germline CDR1 and CDR2: SGHKS and YYEKEE (reference sequence). V gave up 6 bases and J gave up 4 bases, with 16 bases separating them. DNA for the CDR3: TGTGCCAGCAAGTGGACCGCCGCTGGCACCGGGGAGCTGTTTTTT. It encodes CASKWTAAGTGELFF.

This clonotype was counted once. The chain links TRBV9 to TRBJ2-3; D is tentatively TRBD1 or TRBD2 (5 bases each). The CDR3 is made up of 14 amino acids. With 4 bases removed from V and 1 base from J, the gap between germline ends came to 10 bases. Germline values: CDR1 SGDLS, CDR2 YYNGEE. In DNA form, the CDR3 reads TGTGCCAGCAGCCCCCGGGACCGCACAGATACGCAGTATTTT. It encodes CASSPRDRTDTQYF.

A few counts support this clonotype. The gene calls are TRBV2 and TRBJ1-3, with D possibly TRBD1 on 6 matching bases. CDR1 SNHLY and CDR2 FYNNEI come from the germline V gene. The CDR3 consists of 17 residues. Trimming removed 3 bases at V and 3 bases at J, with 18 bases between. The CDR3 reads CASSDSGVFALGNTIYF. CDR3 in DNA: TGTGCCAGCAGTGATTCAGGGGTCTTCGCTCTTGGAAACACCATATATTTT.